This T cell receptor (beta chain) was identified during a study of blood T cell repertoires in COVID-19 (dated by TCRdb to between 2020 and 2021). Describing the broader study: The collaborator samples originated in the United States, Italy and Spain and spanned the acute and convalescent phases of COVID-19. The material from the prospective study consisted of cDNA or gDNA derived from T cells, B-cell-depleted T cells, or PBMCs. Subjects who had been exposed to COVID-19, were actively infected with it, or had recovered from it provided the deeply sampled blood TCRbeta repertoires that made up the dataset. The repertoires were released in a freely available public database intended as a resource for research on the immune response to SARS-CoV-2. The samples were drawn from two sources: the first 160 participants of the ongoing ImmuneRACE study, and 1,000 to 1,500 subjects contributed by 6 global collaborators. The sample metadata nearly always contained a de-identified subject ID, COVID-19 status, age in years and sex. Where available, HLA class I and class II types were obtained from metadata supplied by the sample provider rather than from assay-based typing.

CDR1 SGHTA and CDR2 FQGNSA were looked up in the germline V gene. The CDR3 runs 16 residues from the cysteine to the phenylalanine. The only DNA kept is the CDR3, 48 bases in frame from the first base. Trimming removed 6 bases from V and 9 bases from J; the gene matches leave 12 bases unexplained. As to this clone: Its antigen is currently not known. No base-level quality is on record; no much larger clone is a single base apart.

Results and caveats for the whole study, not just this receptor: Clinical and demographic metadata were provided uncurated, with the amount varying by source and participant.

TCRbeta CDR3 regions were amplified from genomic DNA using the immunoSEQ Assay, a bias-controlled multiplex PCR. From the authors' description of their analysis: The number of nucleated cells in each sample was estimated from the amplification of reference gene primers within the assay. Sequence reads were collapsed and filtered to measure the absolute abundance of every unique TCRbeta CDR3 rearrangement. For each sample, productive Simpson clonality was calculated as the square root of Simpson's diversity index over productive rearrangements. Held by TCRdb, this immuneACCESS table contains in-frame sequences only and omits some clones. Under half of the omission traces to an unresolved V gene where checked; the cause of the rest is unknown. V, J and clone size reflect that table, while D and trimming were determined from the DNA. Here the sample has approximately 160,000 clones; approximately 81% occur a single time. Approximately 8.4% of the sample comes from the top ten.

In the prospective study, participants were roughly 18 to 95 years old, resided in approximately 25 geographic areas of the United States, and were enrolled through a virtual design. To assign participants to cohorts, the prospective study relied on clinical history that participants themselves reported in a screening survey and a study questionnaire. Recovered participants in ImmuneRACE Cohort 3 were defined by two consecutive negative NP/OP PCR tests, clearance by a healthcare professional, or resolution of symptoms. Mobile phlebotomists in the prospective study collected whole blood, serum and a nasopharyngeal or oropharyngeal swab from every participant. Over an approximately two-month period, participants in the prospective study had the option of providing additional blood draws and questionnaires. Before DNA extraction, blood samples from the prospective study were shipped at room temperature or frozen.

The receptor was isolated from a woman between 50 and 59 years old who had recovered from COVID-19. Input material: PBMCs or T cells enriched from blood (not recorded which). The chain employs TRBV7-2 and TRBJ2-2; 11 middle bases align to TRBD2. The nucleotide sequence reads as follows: TGTGCCAGCAGGCATAGCGGGGGGGACGTTTCTCGGGAGCTGTTTTTT. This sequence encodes CASRHSGGDVSRELFF.